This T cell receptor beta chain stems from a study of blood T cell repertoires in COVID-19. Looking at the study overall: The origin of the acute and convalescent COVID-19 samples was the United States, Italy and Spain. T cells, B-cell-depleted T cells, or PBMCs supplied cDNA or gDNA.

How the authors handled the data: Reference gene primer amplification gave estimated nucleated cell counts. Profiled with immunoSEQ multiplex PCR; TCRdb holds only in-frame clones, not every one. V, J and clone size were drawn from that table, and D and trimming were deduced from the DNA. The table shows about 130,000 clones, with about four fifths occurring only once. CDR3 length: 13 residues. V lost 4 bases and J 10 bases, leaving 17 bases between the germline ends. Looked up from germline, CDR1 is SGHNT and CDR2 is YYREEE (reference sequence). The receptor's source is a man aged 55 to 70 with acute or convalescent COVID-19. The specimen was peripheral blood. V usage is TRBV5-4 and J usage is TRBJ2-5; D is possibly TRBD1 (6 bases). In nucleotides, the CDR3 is TGTGCCAGCAGCATGTTACAGGGTGGGAACCAGTACTTC. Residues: CASSMLQGGNQYF.